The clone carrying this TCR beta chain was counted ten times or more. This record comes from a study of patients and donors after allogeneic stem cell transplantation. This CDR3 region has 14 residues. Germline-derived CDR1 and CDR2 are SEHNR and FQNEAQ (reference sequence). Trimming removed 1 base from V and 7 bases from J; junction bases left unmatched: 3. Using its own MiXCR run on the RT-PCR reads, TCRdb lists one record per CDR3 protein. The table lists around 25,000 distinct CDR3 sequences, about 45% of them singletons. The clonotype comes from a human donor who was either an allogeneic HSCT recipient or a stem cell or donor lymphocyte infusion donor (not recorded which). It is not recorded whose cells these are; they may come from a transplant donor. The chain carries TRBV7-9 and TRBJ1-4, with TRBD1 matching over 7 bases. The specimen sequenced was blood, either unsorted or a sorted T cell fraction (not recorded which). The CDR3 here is CASSLEGAGEKLFF. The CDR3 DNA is TGTGCCAGCAGCTTAGAGGGGGCAGGTGAAAAACTGTTTTTT.